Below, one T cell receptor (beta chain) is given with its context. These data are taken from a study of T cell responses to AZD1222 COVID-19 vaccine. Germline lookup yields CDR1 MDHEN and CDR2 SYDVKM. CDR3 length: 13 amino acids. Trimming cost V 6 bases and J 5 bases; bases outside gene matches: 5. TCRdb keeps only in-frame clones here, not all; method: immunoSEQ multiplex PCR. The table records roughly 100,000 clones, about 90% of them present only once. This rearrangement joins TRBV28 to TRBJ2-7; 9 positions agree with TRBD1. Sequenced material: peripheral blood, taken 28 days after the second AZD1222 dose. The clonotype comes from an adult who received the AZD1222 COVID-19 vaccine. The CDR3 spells CASRDRGADEQYF. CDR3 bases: TGTGCCAGCAGAGACAGGGGGGCGGACGAGCAGTACTTC.